This T cell receptor beta chain was profiled in a study of T cell responses to AZD1222 COVID-19 vaccine. Whole-study findings and limits: Spike-wide vaccine-associated CD4 TCRs dominated at 160-218 and 743-854. Females outnumbered males among donors, who were mostly white British; clonal diversity was possibly underestimated.

Assay: immunoSEQ multiplex PCR; the TCRdb copy retains only in-frame clones and omits some. The table lists approximately 65,000 clones, about four fifths of them singletons, with around 10% in the top ten. Of note for this clone: Its antigen is not identified.

The receptor was isolated from an adult in good health. The sample here was peripheral blood, taken on day 0 of AZD1222 vaccination.

The CDR3 DNA is TGTGCCAGTGGAATGCGGGGAGGACAGGGGAACACTGAAGCTTTCTTT. Its protein product is CASGMRGGQGNTEAFF. The V call is TRBV19, the J call TRBJ1-1; 8 bases line up with TRBD1. The CDR3 spans 16 residues. Trimming at V came to 8 bases and at J to 1 base, leaving 12 bases not matched to a gene. Germline assignment: CDR1 LNHDA and CDR2 SQIVND (reference sequence).